This TCR beta chain was profiled in a study of low-dose radiotherapy and immunotherapy resistance in tumors. Alpha- and beta-chain coverage of first-strand cDNA came from TRAV- and TRBV-specific primers. PCR amplification of the TCRs was performed with Phusion for 20 to 25 PCR cycles, and it relied on a constant-region primer together with a V-primer adapter. Using its own MiXCR run on the reads, TCRdb lists one record per CDR3 protein. The sample contains roughly 76,000 distinct CDR3 sequences, 18% of which appear only once. This clonotype has ten or more counts. Described time point: before trial treatment. The therapy administered to donors comprised nivolumab, ipilimumab, aspirin, low-dose cyclophosphamide and low-dose radiotherapy. Eligible patients had advanced solid tumors lacking tumor-infiltrating lymphocytes. Looked up from germline, CDR1 is MNHEY and CDR2 is SVGEGT. This CDR3 is built from 16 residues. V was cut by 0 bases and J by 6 bases, with 15 bases left in between.

This TCR came from a male donor with prostate cancer. The chain employs TRBV6-2 or TRBV6-3 and TRBJ1-5, with D unclear. Sequences were derived from PBMCs, sampled before treatment. CDR3 DNA: TGTGCCAGCAGTTACTCGATGTCAGGATGGGTTCAGCCCCAGCATTTT. Protein product: CASSYSMSGWVQPQHF.